These 25 T cell receptor beta chains were sequenced from one sample in a study of cytomegalovirus exposure and HLA in healthy donors. 60 Vbeta and 13 Jbeta primers were used in PCR. Measured with immunoSEQ multiplex PCR; TCRdb has only the in-frame clones, and not every one. The sample gives approximately 290,000 clones, around 80% of which show up once; over 0.3% is in the top ten. Sequenced input: PBMCs. These receptors were taken from a girl aged 2 to 9 in good health and CMV-seronegative.

The V gene is TRBV15, the J gene TRBJ2-2; 7 nucleotides align to TRBD2. J gave up 5 bases and V 7 bases, and 7 bases lay outside the gene matches. Germline values: CDR1 LNHNV, CDR2 YYDKDF (reference sequence). The CDR3 sequence is 14 residues long. The CDR3 sequence: CATKATSETGELFF. DNA for the CDR3: TGTGCCACCAAGGCAACTAGCGAAACCGGGGAGCTGTTTTTT.

The V gene is TRBV5-1, the J gene TRBJ2-5; a possible D gene is TRBD1 (5 bases). The ends were cut back, 4 bases at V and 5 bases at J, with 12 bases in the middle. Germline lookup yields CDR1 SGHRS and CDR2 YFSETQ. CDR3 size: 13 residues. CDR3 sequence reads: CASSAGIAETQYF. The CDR3 bases are TGCGCCAGCAGCGCAGGGATCGCGGAGACCCAGTACTTC.

The V and J genes are TRBV19 and TRBJ1-6; 8 positions agree with TRBD1. The CDR3 covers 12 residues. Germline values: CDR1 LNHDA, CDR2 SQIVND (reference sequence). With 9 bases clipped from V and 8 bases from J, the junction kept 3 bases outside the gene matches. CDR3 region: CASWDRYSPLHF. The CDR3 region has the DNA TGTGCCAGCTGGGACAGGTATTCACCCCTCCACTTT.

A few counts support this clone. The chain combines TRBV5-1 with TRBJ2-3; TRBD2 agrees at 10 bases. V was clipped by 2 bases and J by 0 bases; unmatched bases: 6. Germline V gives CDR1 SGHRS, CDR2 YFSETQ. The CDR3 consists of 17 residues. In nucleotides, the CDR3 is TGCGCCAGCAGCTTTAGCGGGAGGACCTTCAGCACAGATACGCAGTATTTT. Translating gives CASSFSGRTFSTDTQYF.

This sequence joins TRBV6-5 and TRBJ1-1, with D possibly TRBD1 on 6 matching bases. The V end lost 2 bases, the J end lost 9 bases, and 16 bases lay between the germline ends. The CDR3 covers 14 residues. The germline CDR1 and CDR2 sequences are MNHEY and SVGAGI. The CDR3 here is CASSYGNRVPQAFF. The CDR3 bases are TGTGCCAGCAGTTACGGGAACAGGGTACCCCAAGCTTTCTTT.

DNA of the CDR3: TGTGCTAGTGGTTGCCCGGGACTAGCAGACGAGCAGTACTTC. Translation gives CASGCPGLADEQYF. The genes are TRBV12-5 and TRBJ2-7, with 9 positions matching TRBD2. Germline CDR1 and CDR2: LGHNT and FRNRAP. Trimming at V came to 4 bases and at J to 5 bases, leaving 6 bases not matched to a gene. This CDR3 has 14 amino acids.

The chain couples TRBV6-4 to TRBJ2-7, with D uncertain. This CDR3 is built from 12 residues. Germline-derived CDR1 and CDR2 are MRHNA and SNTAGT. Trimming removed 4 bases at V and 0 bases at J, with 4 bases between. The CDR3 nucleotides read TGTGCCAGCAGTGTCGGCTCCTACGAGCAGTACTTC. It codes for CASSVGSYEQYF.

This clone showed up just a few times. At the DNA level, this CDR3 is encoded by other sequences in the same sample as well. The chain is built from TRBV27 and TRBJ2-7; D is possibly TRBD2 (6 bases). This CDR3 has 13 residues. Trimming stripped 6 bases from V and 0 bases from J, with 9 bases between. The germline gives CDR1 MNHEY, CDR2 SMNVEV (reference sequence). The CDR3 nucleotides are TGTGCCAGCAGCTTGACTAGCTCCTACGAGCAGTACTTC. This sequence encodes CASSLTSSYEQYF.

Only one count was recorded for this clone. V is TRBV25-1 and J is TRBJ1-6, with a weak D call TRBD1 (5 bases). V was cut by 6 bases and J by 0 bases, with 12 bases left in between. Germline V CDR1 and CDR2: MGHDK, SYGVNS. The CDR3 is made up of 16 amino acids. The chain's CDR3 is CASRDSRSSYNSPLHF. The CDR3 region has the DNA TGTGCCAGCAGAGACAGTAGGAGCTCCTATAATTCACCCCTCCACTTT. Together with reference TRBV25-1 and TRBJ1-6, the CDR3 gives the full variable domain: EADIYQTPRYLVIGTGKKITLECSQTMGHDKMYWYQQDPGMELHLIHYSYGVNSTEKGDLSSESTVSRIRTEHFPLTLESARPSHTSQYLCASRDSRSSYNSPLHFGNGTRLTVT.

This rearrangement joins TRBV19 to TRBJ2-1; 9 bases match TRBD2. After removal of 6 bases from V and 0 bases from J, the junction contained 3 bases not matched to a gene. CDR3 length: 15 residues. Germline-derived CDR1 and CDR2 are LNHDA and SQIVND (reference sequence). The CDR3 DNA follows: TGTGCCAGTAGCGCGACTAGCGGCTCCTACAATGAGCAGTTCTTC. Protein: CASSATSGSYNEQFF.

This sequence joins TRBV2 and TRBJ2-3; 11 nucleotides align to TRBD2. Germline lookup yields CDR1 SNHLY and CDR2 FYNNEI. The CDR3 runs to 16 residues. Trimming cost V 8 bases and J 1 base; bases outside gene matches: 8. The chain's CDR3 is CASGYSGRAGTDTQYF. CDR3 in DNA: TGTGCCAGCGGATATAGCGGGAGGGCGGGCACAGATACGCAGTATTTT. Together with reference TRBV2 and TRBJ2-3, the CDR3 gives the full variable domain: EPEVTQTPSHQVTQMGQEVILRCVPISNHLYFYWYRQILGQKVEFLVSFYNNEISEKSEIFDDQFSVERPDGSNFTLKIRSTKLEDSAMYFCASGYSGRAGTDTQYFGPGTRLTVL.

V gene TRBV7-3 combines with J gene TRBJ2-3; 7 positions agree with TRBD2. V shed 0 bases and J 2 bases; nucleotides not matched to a gene: 2. Germline assignment: CDR1 SGHTA and CDR2 FQGTGA. This CDR3 has 15 residues. DNA of the CDR3: TGTGCCAGCAGCTTAACAGCGGGAACCACAGATACGCAGTATTTT. Its protein product is CASSLTAGTTDTQYF.

The V call is TRBV19, the J call TRBJ1-1; no reliable D call. This CDR3 comprises 11 residues. Germline loops: CDR1 LNHDA, CDR2 SQIVND (reference sequence). Trimming shortened V by 1 base and J by 5 bases, and 2 bases separated the two germline ends. The CDR3 nucleotides read TGTGCCAGTAGTATAGCTACTGAAGCTTTCTTT. Translated: CASSIATEAFF.

This clone was seen a single time. The chain joins TRBV6-5 to TRBJ2-7; TRBD2 might be the D (5 bases). V gave up 4 bases and J gave up 0 bases, with 13 bases separating them. The CDR3 has 15 residues. Germline assignment: CDR1 MNHEY and CDR2 SVGAGI. CDR3 sequence (DNA): TGTGCCAGCAGTTCTGCATCTGGGAGCTCCTACGAGCAGTACTTC. Its translation: CASSSASGSSYEQYF.

V and J are TRBV5-1 and TRBJ1-1; 11 bases match TRBD1. In germline, CDR1 is SGHRS, CDR2 YFSETQ. CDR3 size: 16 residues. J lost 4 bases, V lost 3 bases, and 8 bases had no gene match. The DNA of the CDR3 is TGCGCCAGCAGCTGGAGGGGTGGGACAGGGGGCACTGAAGCTTTCTTT. Protein sequence: CASSWRGGTGGTEAFF.

V is TRBV11-3 and J is TRBJ2-5; D possibly corresponds to TRBD2 (5 bases). The germline gives CDR1 SGHNT, CDR2 YENEEA. V lost 1 base, J lost 3 bases, and 6 bases lay in between. This CDR3 contains 13 residues. CDR3 amino acids: CASSLAGKETQYF. The CDR3 DNA sequence: TGTGCCAGCAGCTTAGCGGGGAAAGAGACCCAGTACTTC.

As to this clone: A read error may produce the germline difference seen at one junction end. The chain recombines TRBV28 with TRBJ2-5; 9 bases are a match to TRBD2. Per germline, CDR1 MDHEN and CDR2 SYDVKM. The CDR3 runs 16 residues. CDR3 coding DNA: TGTGCCAGCAGTCCTACGATCGTAGCGGGAGTGGTGACCCGGTACTTC. Translated: CASSPTIVAGVVTRYF.

The chain links TRBV11-2 to TRBJ1-5; unclear D gene. This CDR3 comprises 13 residues. Germline CDR1 is SGHAT and CDR2 is FQNNGV. Between the trimmed V and J ends, which lost 0 bases and 7 bases, there was a span of 7 bases. CDR3 sequence reads: CASSLDSQQPQHF. CDR3 sequence (DNA): TGTGCCAGCAGCTTAGACAGTCAACAGCCCCAGCATTTT. The full variable domain, in which reference TRBV11-2 and TRBJ1-5 provide the parts outside the CDR3, is EAGVAQSPRYKIIEKRQSVAFWCNPISGHATLYWYQQILGQGPKLLIQFQNNGVVDDSQLPKDRFSAERLKGVDSTLKIQPAKLEDSAVYLCASSLDSQQPQHFGDGTRLSIL.

The rearrangement links TRBV4-2 to TRBJ1-1, with 7 bases matching TRBD1. The CDR3 is made up of 15 amino acids. V lost 2 bases and J lost 1; bases outside the gene matches: 4. Germline V CDR1 and CDR2: LGHNA, YNFKEQ. CDR3 nucleotide sequence: TGTGCCAGCAGCCAACTGAGACAGGGGAACACTGAAGCTTTCTTT. This sequence encodes CASSQLRQGNTEAFF.

This clone was detected only a few times. The chain joins TRBV19 to TRBJ2-3; TRBD2 is a possible D gene (6 bases). Germline CDR1 LNHDA, CDR2 SQIVND (reference sequence). CDR3 length: 13 residues. V shed 5 bases and J shed 9 bases, with 15 bases lying between them. DNA for the CDR3: TGTGCCAGTAGTTCCGGGACTTCATACACGCAGTATTTT. Translation: CASSSGTSYTQYF.

There are a few counts of this clone. The rearrangement links TRBV4-2 to TRBJ1-1; 9 positions match TRBD1. The CDR3 is 15 amino acids. Germline V gene sequence: CDR1 LGHNA, CDR2 YNFKEQ. Trimming cost V 4 bases and J 5 bases; bases outside gene matches: 8. This chain's CDR3 is CASSPGGTGLTEAFF. Here the CDR3 DNA reads TGTGCCAGCAGCCCGGGAGGGACAGGGTTAACTGAAGCTTTCTTT.

This chain joins TRBV2 and TRBJ2-7; 8 bases are a match to TRBD2. The CDR3 length is 16 residues. V shed 7 bases and J 0 bases; nucleotides not matched to a gene: 11. Germline CDR1 SNHLY, CDR2 FYNNEI. This CDR3 is CASKVTGGLFSYEQYF. The CDR3 bases are TGTGCCAGCAAAGTCACGGGAGGGCTTTTCTCCTACGAGCAGTACTTC.

J is TRBJ2-3 and V is TRBV28; 15 bases align to TRBD2. V shed 8 bases and J 0 bases; nucleotides not matched to a gene: 9. This CDR3 region has 18 residues. Germline V lookup: CDR1 MDHEN, CDR2 SYDVKM. The chain's CDR3 is CASDGLAGGHPSTDTQYF. The CDR3 DNA sequence: TGTGCCAGCGATGGACTAGCGGGAGGGCACCCTAGCACAGATACGCAGTATTTT.

The J gene is TRBJ2-7, the V gene TRBV6-6, with 13 nucleotides matching TRBD2. The germline V gene has CDR1 MNHNY and CDR2 SVGAGI (reference sequence). Trimming removed 0 bases from V and 6 bases from J; junction bases left unmatched: 5. The CDR3 sequence is 16 residues long. CDR3 loop: CASSYSHGTSGTEQYF. The CDR3 nucleotides are TGTGCCAGCAGTTACTCTCACGGGACTAGCGGGACCGAGCAGTACTTC.

The chain carries TRBV7-9 and TRBJ2-2, with 8 bases that match TRBD1. The J segment lost 3 bases and the V segment lost 4 bases, leaving 10 bases of the junction unmatched. This CDR3 is built from 17 residues. Looked up from germline, CDR1 is SEHNR and CDR2 is FQNEAQ (reference sequence). CDR3 sequence reads: CASSSPGQESYTGELFF. The DNA for the CDR3 is TGTGCCAGCAGCTCCCCGGGACAGGAATCTTACACCGGGGAGCTGTTTTTT.